The 21 T cell receptor beta chains below were found in one sample sequenced in a study of shared T cell receptors in the human thymus. Produced via immunoSEQ multiplex PCR; TCRdb's table is partial and in-frame only. The table shows over 350,000 clones, with around 95% occurring only once. Specimen: thymocytes. The origin of the receptors is a human donor.

This clone has a single count. The chain employs TRBV6-4 and TRBJ2-3, with 11 bases identical to TRBD2. This CDR3 has 17 amino acids. V was clipped by 8 bases and J by 0 bases; unmatched bases: 10. Germline V lookup: CDR1 MRHNA, CDR2 SNTAGT. Here the CDR3 reads CASQGVRLAGSTDTQYF. Written as DNA, the CDR3 is TGTGCCAGCCAGGGGGTGAGACTAGCGGGGAGCACAGATACGCAGTATTTT.

V usage is TRBV6-1 and J usage is TRBJ2-7; D unresolved. V was trimmed by 1 base and J by 1 base, leaving 17 bases between them. This CDR3 has 17 residues. Per the germline V gene, CDR1 is MNHNS and CDR2 is SASEGT. The CDR3 DNA is TGTGCCAGCAGTGAAGGGGGTCAATCGAGCTCGTCCTACGAGCAGTACTTC. This codes for CASSEGGQSSSSYEQYF.

The CDR3 bases are TGTGCCAGCAGCTTATTCGAGGAAGATGGCTACACCTTC. It is translated as CASSLFEEDGYTF. The chain joins TRBV7-8 to TRBJ1-2; D gene unclear. The CDR3 length is 13 residues. Trimming removed 2 bases at V and 6 bases at J, with 10 bases between. Looked up from germline, CDR1 is SGHVS and CDR2 is FQNEAQ.

The chain uses TRBV27 and TRBJ2-7, with TRBD2 matching 7 bases. This CDR3 has 14 amino acids. The trim removed 4 bases at V and 2 bases at J, leaving 5 bases unmatched. Germline-derived CDR1 and CDR2 are MNHEY and SMNVEV (reference sequence). CDR3 sequence (DNA): TGTGCCAGCAGTTGGGGGGGTAGGACCTACGAGCAGTACTTC. Translated: CASSWGGRTYEQYF.

The genes are TRBV6-5 and TRBJ1-3; D ambiguous. The germline V and J ends were trimmed by 2 bases and 4 bases, with 15 bases remaining between them. The length of the CDR3 is 16 residues. The germline CDR1 and CDR2 sequences are MNHEY and SVGAGI. CDR3 sequence (DNA): TGTGCCAGCAGTTACCCCACCGGTTGGGCCGGAAACACCATATATTTT. It specifies CASSYPTGWAGNTIYF.

The chain is built from TRBV5-6 and TRBJ1-1, with TRBD1 matching 9 bases. CDR3 length: 16 amino acids. The junction had 8 bases not matched to a gene; V was cut back by 5 bases and J by 0 bases. Germline assignment: CDR1 SGHDT and CDR2 YYEEEE. CDR3 bases: TGTGCCAGCAGACACTTCAGGGACAGGGTGAACACTGAAGCTTTCTTT. Translation: CASRHFRDRVNTEAFF. The variable domain in full, with the rest retrieved from reference TRBV5-6 and TRBJ1-1, is DAGVTQSPTHLIKTRGQQVTLRCSPKSGHDTVSWYQQALGQGPQFIFQYYEEEERQRGNFPDRFSGHQFPNYSSELNVNALLLGDSALYLCASRHFRDRVNTEAFFGQGTRLTVV.

This chain links TRBV11-2 with TRBJ1-1; no clear D. Germline assignment: CDR1 SGHAT and CDR2 FQNNGV. The V and J ends lost 3 bases and 0 bases respectively, with 8 bases between them. This CDR3 spans 14 amino acids. In DNA, the CDR3 is TGTGCCAGCAGCTTTACCCACCTGAACACTGAAGCTTTCTTT. Encoded protein: CASSFTHLNTEAFF.

The CDR3, as DNA: TGTGCCAGTAGTATAGATAGGACCGGGGAGCTGTTTTTT. This encodes CASSIDRTGELFF. This sequence joins TRBV19 and TRBJ2-2; D is unresolved. Per germline, CDR1 LNHDA and CDR2 SQIVND (reference sequence). The CDR3 covers 13 residues. The germline V and J ends were trimmed by 0 bases and 5 bases, with 4 bases remaining between them.

The chain recombines TRBV11-2 with TRBJ2-2; 13 bases are shared with TRBD2. Germline CDR1 SGHAT, CDR2 FQNNGV. V was clipped by 5 bases and J by 8 bases; unmatched bases: 14. The CDR3 is 18 amino acids. CDR3: CASSQGLAGATERGELFF. In nucleotides, the CDR3 is TGTGCCAGCAGCCAAGGACTAGCGGGAGCGACAGAGAGAGGGGAGCTGTTTTTT.

The V gene is TRBV27, the J gene TRBJ2-1; 7 nucleotides agree with TRBD1. Looked up from germline, CDR1 is MNHEY and CDR2 is SMNVEV (reference sequence). The CDR3 loop spans 16 amino acids. V was pared by 5 bases and J by 6 bases, with 13 bases of the junction left unmatched. DNA for the CDR3: TGTGCCAGCAGTCAAAAACCACACAGGGGATGCAATGAGCAGTTCTTC. This codes for CASSQKPHRGCNEQFF.

The gene calls are TRBV25-1 and TRBJ2-2; 7 bases agree with TRBD2. This CDR3 region has 13 residues. With 8 bases clipped from V and 7 bases from J, the junction kept 7 bases outside the gene matches. CDR1 is MGHDK and CDR2 is SYGVNS in the germline V gene. Here the CDR3 DNA reads TGTGCCAGCGGCGGGAGTAGGGGCGGGGAGCTGTTTTTT. It is translated as CASGGSRGGELFF.

The chain's CDR3 is CASSVAGRARSEQFF. The CDR3 nucleotides read TGTGCCAGCAGTGTGGCCGGGAGGGCCAGGAGTGAGCAGTTCTTC. The chain links TRBV6-1 to TRBJ2-1; 8 bases line up with TRBD2. This CDR3 is built from 15 residues. V lost 4 bases and J lost 9; bases outside the gene matches: 11. The V gene's germline CDR1 is MNHNS and CDR2 SASEGT.

The chain combines TRBV4-1 with TRBJ2-3; no firm D call. Trimming took off 1 base at V and 6 bases at J, with 14 bases between the two ends. The CDR3 totals 15 residues. Germline values: CDR1 MGHRA, CDR2 YSYEKL. CDR3 loop: CASSQGFTWKDTQYF. CDR3 bases: TGCGCCAGCAGCCAAGGATTCACCTGGAAGGATACGCAGTATTTT.

The V gene is TRBV7-9, the J gene TRBJ2-5; TRBD2 agrees at 7 bases. The CDR3 consists of 16 residues. Unmatched junction bases numbered 10, after V lost 1 base and J lost 5 bases. Germline V gene lookup returns CDR1 SEHNR and CDR2 FQNEAQ (reference sequence). The CDR3 here is CASSLGASGGEETQYF. CDR3 bases: TGTGCCAGCAGCTTAGGGGCCTCTGGGGGGGAGGAGACCCAGTACTTC.

The chain carries TRBV6-1 and TRBJ2-4; no clear D. Deletions cut 1 base from V and 9 bases from J, with 4 bases between. The CDR3 is made up of 11 amino acids. CDR1 is MNHNS, CDR2 SASEGT, per germline. CDR3 bases: TGTGCCAGCAGTGAAGGGGTCATTCAGTACTTC. This translates into CASSEGVIQYF.

CDR3: CASSSSGANVLTF. DNA for the CDR3: TGTGCCAGCAGCTCCTCTGGGGCCAACGTCCTGACTTTC. The V gene is TRBV14, the J gene TRBJ2-6; D is unresolved. Trimming pared 5 bases from V and 0 bases from J, leaving 2 bases between. There are 13 residues in the CDR3. Per germline, CDR1 SGHDN and CDR2 FVKESK.

The V call is TRBV5-4, the J call TRBJ2-5; tentatively, D is TRBD2 (5 bases). Germline assignment: CDR1 SGHNT and CDR2 YYREEE (reference sequence). The V end was cut by 2 bases, the J end by 2 bases, with 13 bases between. This CDR3 comprises 15 residues. This chain's CDR3 is CASSFGGGLQETQYF. The CDR3 DNA is TGTGCCAGCAGCTTTGGCGGAGGCCTTCAAGAGACCCAGTACTTC.

The J gene is TRBJ2-7, the V gene TRBV6-5; a weak D match, TRBD1 (5 bases). Deletions cut 7 bases from V and 2 bases from J, with 15 bases between. The germline V gene encodes CDR1 MNHEY and CDR2 SVGAGI. The CDR3 has 14 amino acids. The CDR3 is CASTPSTRAYEQYF. CDR3 coding DNA: TGTGCCAGCACACCCTCGACCAGGGCCTACGAGCAGTACTTC.

V and J are TRBV5-1 and TRBJ1-2; D call uncertain. The germline V gene has CDR1 SGHRS and CDR2 YFSETQ. The CDR3 loop spans 15 amino acids. Trimming took 2 bases from V and 3 from J, leaving 14 bases between them. CDR3 protein: CASSFGRRPDYGYTF. In DNA form, the CDR3 reads TGCGCCAGCAGCTTTGGACGGAGGCCGGACTATGGCTACACCTTC.

The rearrangement links TRBV6-4 to TRBJ2-7; D might be TRBD2 (7 bases). Germline CDR1 is MRHNA and CDR2 is SNTAGT. The CDR3 totals 18 residues. V lost 1 base to trimming and J lost 0 bases, with 19 bases between them. In nucleotides, the CDR3 is TGTGCCAGCAGTGACTGGGGGAGGGGGGAGTCCCACTCCTACGAGCAGTACTTC. It is translated as CASSDWGRGESHSYEQYF.

About this clone: The DNA is omitted, as the CDR3 cannot be located on it reliably, and the CDR3 follows TCRdb's listing. The chain combines TRBV12-5 with TRBJ2-1; the table's D call of TRBD2 was not tested on the DNA. The CDR3 comprises 15 residues, both ends counted. Per germline, CDR1 LGHNT and CDR2 FRNRAP. The CDR3 is CASGLERDSFNEQFF.